Following are 21 T cell receptor beta chains from one sample sequenced in a study of blood T cells in healthy people across ages (dated by TCRdb to about 2015). The library was obtained by 5' RACE. Sequencing used an Illumina HiSeq 2500. The second PCR ran for roughly 7 to 12 cycles and used a J-beta primer mix along with a sample-barcoded 5' primer. TCRdb's own reprocessing of the public reads used fastp at Q25 and MiXCR and kept productive beta chains. Rows with one shared CDR3 protein collapse into an entry with the most common genes and DNA. The sample records about 780,000 distinct CDR3 sequences, roughly 24% of which are singletons. Around 3% of the sample lies in the top ten. This sample also appeared in a second study, on T cells of mothers and their children.

Sequencing was carried out using blood. The source of these receptors is a boy aged 10-17 years in good health.

This clonotype was seen many times. The V call is TRBV7-2, the J call TRBJ2-7; 9 bases match TRBD2. Per germline, CDR1 SGHTA and CDR2 FQGNSA. This CDR3 has 15 amino acids. With 2 bases clipped from V and 0 bases from J, the junction kept 2 bases outside the gene matches. Here the CDR3 DNA reads TGTGCCAGCAGCTTAAGCGGGGGGACCTCCTACGAGCAGTACTTC. Its translation: CASSLSGGTSYEQYF.

This clonotype was seen a handful of times. The CDR3 sequence: CASSELGFGGPNEKLFF. CDR3 nucleotide sequence: TGTGCCAGCAGTGAATTAGGGTTTGGGGGACCTAATGAAAAACTGTTTTTT. V is TRBV25-1 and J is TRBJ1-4; D is perhaps TRBD1 (5 bases). The germline V gene has CDR1 MGHDK and CDR2 SYGVNS. The CDR3 contains 17 residues. V lost 1 base and J 3 bases, leaving 15 bases between the germline ends.

The chain combines TRBV20-1 with TRBJ2-1, with TRBD1 matching 12 bases. The CDR3 loop spans 16 amino acids. Germline V gene data show CDR1 as DFQATT and CDR2 as SNEGSKA (reference sequence). Unmatched junction bases numbered 9, after V lost 0 bases and J lost 9 bases. CDR3 loop: CSARDGIGTGGGEQFF. The CDR3 DNA reads TGCAGTGCTAGAGATGGGATTGGGACAGGGGGCGGTGAGCAGTTCTTC.

The table lists this clonotype with a few counts. V is TRBV18 and J is TRBJ1-4; D may be TRBD1 (6 bases). CDR1 KGHSH and CDR2 LQKENI come from the germline V gene. The CDR3 is made up of 13 amino acids. Trimming took off 5 bases at V and 8 bases at J, with 12 bases between the two ends. The CDR3 spells CASSAGTSEKLFF. Written as DNA, the CDR3 is TGTGCCAGCTCAGCTGGGACATCCGAAAAACTGTTTTTT.

The rearrangement uses TRBV5-1 and TRBJ2-5, with D hard to call. The CDR3 consists of 15 residues. Between the trimmed V and J ends, which lost 4 bases and 4 bases, there was a span of 17 bases. The germline V gene has CDR1 SGHRS and CDR2 YFSETQ. CDR3: CASSRGEATTETQYF. DNA of the CDR3: TGCGCCAGCAGCCGTGGGGAAGCGACGACAGAGACCCAGTACTTC.

This clonotype was observed a few times. The chain employs TRBV5-1 and TRBJ1-2; weak D call: TRBD1 (5 bases). The V gene's germline CDR1 is SGHRS and CDR2 YFSETQ. V was clipped by 2 bases and J by 0 bases, with 14 bases between them. This CDR3 region has 16 residues. The CDR3 sequence is CASSFGTAKANYGYTF. CDR3 coding DNA: TGCGCCAGCAGCTTCGGGACGGCCAAAGCTAACTATGGCTACACCTTC.

The chain links TRBV7-2 to TRBJ2-3; 8 nucleotides match TRBD2. The junction had 8 bases not matched to a gene; V was cut back by 5 bases and J by 1 base. This CDR3 has 16 amino acids. Germline CDR1 and CDR2: SGHTA and FQGNSA. The CDR3 region has the DNA TGTGCCAGCAGCCAGGGACTAGTGACCGGCACAGATACGCAGTATTTT. Its protein is CASSQGLVTGTDTQYF.

The V call is TRBV13, the J call TRBJ2-7, with TRBD1 as a possible D gene (5 bases). The germline V gene has CDR1 PRHDT and CDR2 FYEKMQ (reference sequence). This CDR3 has 14 residues. Trimming shortened V by 7 bases and J by 2 bases, and 15 bases separated the two germline ends. The CDR3 is CASTRKGNPYEQYF. Written as DNA, the CDR3 is TGTGCCAGCACGAGGAAGGGGAACCCCTACGAGCAGTACTTC.

This clonotype was detected only a few times. The chain uses TRBV5-6 and TRBJ2-7; D is possibly TRBD2 (6 bases). The CDR3 has 15 residues. Germline lookup yields CDR1 SGHDT and CDR2 YYEEEE. V was trimmed by 0 bases and J by 0 bases, leaving 10 bases between them. Written as DNA, the CDR3 is TGTGCCAGCAGCTTGGTAGCGGCTTACTCCTACGAGCAGTACTTC. Its protein is CASSLVAAYSYEQYF.

This clonotype appeared a few times. The genes are TRBV5-1 and TRBJ2-5; TRBD1 might be the D (5 bases). Germline CDR1 reads SGHRS; CDR2 reads YFSETQ. The CDR3 is made up of 15 amino acids. V was pared by 1 base and J by 0 bases, with 10 bases between. The CDR3 nucleotides are TGCGCCAGCAGCTTGATGCAGGGTCACCAAGAGACCCAGTACTTC. This codes for CASSLMQGHQETQYF.

V is TRBV24-1 and J is TRBJ2-5; possible D gene TRBD1, 5 bases. TRBJ2-1 explains the end of the DNA better; the J call may be wrong. The CDR3 totals 16 residues. The germline V gene has CDR1 KGHDR and CDR2 SFDVKD. The chain's CDR3 is CATSNKTAPTYNEQFF. The CDR3 DNA sequence: TGTGCCACCAGCAACAAGACAGCCCCAACCTACAATGAGCAGTTCTTC.

This clonotype was recorded only once. This chain's CDR3 is CSARDYISTSGANVLTF. CDR3 DNA sequence: TGCAGTGCTAGAGATTACATTAGTACCTCTGGGGCCAACGTCCTGACTTTC. The chain uses TRBV20-1 and TRBJ2-6; D uncertain. From germline, CDR1 is DFQATT and CDR2 SNEGSKA (reference sequence). This CDR3 region has 17 residues. V lost 0 bases to trimming and J lost 0 bases, with 12 bases between them.

The table lists this clonotype with many counts. This rearrangement joins TRBV20-1 to TRBJ2-5; weak D call: TRBD1 (6 bases). With 1 base removed from V and 5 bases from J, the gap between germline ends came to 17 bases. The CDR3 is made up of 15 amino acids. The germline gives CDR1 DFQATT, CDR2 SNEGSKA (reference sequence). The CDR3 nucleotides read TGCAGTGCTAGAGCCAGGGGCGCTCCCAGGGAGACCCAGTACTTC. Translated: CSARARGAPRETQYF.

This clonotype was seen a handful of times. This rearrangement joins TRBV14 to TRBJ2-1; D is possibly TRBD2 (6 bases). Trimming removed 4 bases from V and 5 bases from J, with 18 bases in between. CDR1 SGHDN and CDR2 FVKESK come from the germline V gene. The CDR3 spans 16 residues. CDR3 amino acids: CASSPHPAGGHNEQFF. CDR3 DNA: TGTGCCAGCAGCCCCCACCCGGCCGGGGGACACAATGAGCAGTTCTTC.

The chain employs TRBV10-3 and TRBJ1-2; 8 positions match TRBD1. V dropped 2 bases and J dropped 6; count of bases not matched to a gene: 14. The germline V gene has CDR1 ENHRY and CDR2 SYGVKD. The CDR3 consists of 17 residues. This chain's CDR3 is CAISEGRTGTPGDGYTF. The CDR3 DNA is TGTGCCATCAGTGAGGGAAGGACAGGGACGCCAGGGGATGGCTACACCTTC.

In this sample, this clonotype turned up a few times. The rearrangement links TRBV6-5 to TRBJ2-7; D is unresolved. V gave up 7 bases and J gave up 3 bases, with 13 bases separating them. The CDR3 consists of 13 residues. The germline V gene encodes CDR1 MNHEY and CDR2 SVGAGI. This CDR3 is CASTDADLYEQYF. The CDR3 DNA reads TGTGCCAGCACCGACGCTGACCTCTACGAGCAGTACTTC.

This clonotype occurred a few times. This chain links TRBV13 with TRBJ2-5, with D perhaps matching TRBD2 (6 bases). TRBJ2-7 explains the end of the DNA better; the J call may be wrong. The CDR3 loop spans 17 amino acids. From germline, CDR1 is PRHDT and CDR2 FYEKMQ (reference sequence). CDR3 region: CASSSPRGDGGVYEQYF. The CDR3 region has the DNA TGTGCCAGCAGCTCCCCGCGCGGAGACGGGGGTGTATACGAGCAGTACTTC.

The sample holds a few counts of this clonotype. This sequence joins TRBV13 and TRBJ1-1; weak D call: TRBD1 (6 bases). This CDR3 has 15 residues. From germline, CDR1 is PRHDT and CDR2 FYEKMQ (reference sequence). The V end lost 5 bases, the J end lost 0 bases, and 13 bases lay between the germline ends. The CDR3 DNA is TGTGCCAGCAGCATTAGGACAGTCATGAACACTGAAGCTTTCTTT. Amino acids: CASSIRTVMNTEAFF.

Details on this clonotype: An end of the junction differs from the germline gene, which may be a read error. The chain recombines TRBV16 with TRBJ1-6; D may be TRBD1 (5 bases). The CDR3 runs to 14 residues. CDR1 and CDR2 (germline): KGHSY, FQNENV. The CDR3 reads CASSQSRGDSPPHF. The CDR3 nucleotides are TGTGCCAGCAGCCAATCCCGGGGGGATTCACCCCCCCACTTT. The full variable domain, completed using reference TRBV16 and TRBJ1-6, is GEEVAQTPKHLVRGEGQKAKLYCAPIKGHSYVFWYQQVLKNEFKFLISFQNENVFDETGMPKERFSAKCLPNSPCSLEIQATKLEDSAVYFCASSQSRGDSPPHFGNGTRLTVT.

The sample holds a few counts of this clonotype. The chain is built from TRBV4-2 and TRBJ1-5, with 7 bases aligning to TRBD1. The CDR3 spans 15 residues. The germline gives CDR1 LGHNA, CDR2 YNFKEQ. V lost 8 bases and J lost 5; bases outside the gene matches: 12. In DNA form, the CDR3 reads TGTGCCAGCCGGTACGAAGGGGGCATCGATCAGCCCCAGCATTTT. Translation gives CASRYEGGIDQPQHF.

V gene TRBV5-8 combines with J gene TRBJ2-1; 8 bases map to TRBD2. The DNA end is a closer match to TRBJ2-7, so the J assignment may be wrong. Germline V gives CDR1 SGHTS, CDR2 YDEGEE. The CDR3 runs 12 residues. Here the CDR3 DNA reads TGTGCCAGCGCCGGGAGGGTGATCGAGCAGTACTTC. Translated, it gives CASAGRVIEQYF.